These 21 T cell receptor beta chains originate from one sample sequenced in a study of T cells in Graves' hyperthyroidism and ophthalmopathy. TCR beta CDR3 regions were amplified from RNA. HTBI primers drove first-round RT-PCR of the TCR CDR3. Using its own MiXCR run on the multiplex PCR reads, TCRdb lists one record per CDR3 protein. Of some 460,000 distinct CDR3 sequences listed, 15% to 19% were seen once; the top ten hold over 7.5%. The sequencing sample was made of blood. The receptors shown here come from a woman aged 18-30 years with Graves' hyperthyroidism.

This clonotype has just a few counts. This sequence joins TRBV18 and TRBJ2-6, with 8 nucleotides matching TRBD1. The germline V gene encodes CDR1 KGHSH and CDR2 LQKENI. The CDR3 runs 16 residues. The V and J ends lost 5 bases and 4 bases, in that order; junction bases with no gene match: 7. CDR3 nucleotides: TGTGCCAGCTCAGCCGGGACAGGTTCCGGGGCCAACGTCCTGACTTTC. It specifies CASSAGTGSGANVLTF.

Ten or more counts support this clonotype. The gene calls are TRBV5-1 and TRBJ2-1, with D perhaps matching TRBD1 (5 bases). The ends were cut back, 7 bases at V and 6 bases at J, with 14 bases in the middle. The CDR3 runs to 13 residues. The germline V gene encodes CDR1 SGHRS and CDR2 YFSETQ. The CDR3: CASSHGASNEQFF. CDR3 bases: TGCGCCAGCTCTCATGGGGCGTCCAATGAGCAGTTCTTC.

This clonotype was observed many times. The CDR3 bases are TGTGCCAGCAGCCCCTCGCCTGACCCACTAAAGCAGTTCTTC. Translated, it gives CASSPSPDPLKQFF. The gene calls are TRBV11-3 and TRBJ2-1; D is ambiguous. This CDR3 is 14 amino acids long. Germline CDR1 is SGHNT and CDR2 is YENEEA. Trimming stripped 5 bases from V and 11 bases from J, with 19 bases between.

The chain uses TRBV10-1 and TRBJ2-1, with no clear D. Germline V gene data show CDR1 as WNHNN and CDR2 as SYGVQD (reference sequence). This CDR3 is 15 amino acids long. The V gene lost 5 bases and the J gene lost 0 bases, with 11 bases spanning the gap. CDR3 nucleotides: TGCGCCAGCAGTCCGGGCGTCGGCTCCTACAATGAGCAGTTCTTC. It yields the protein CASSPGVGSYNEQFF.

This clonotype was seen repeatedly, ten times or more. J is TRBJ2-4 and V is TRBV20-1; the match to TRBD2 covers 8 bases. CDR1 DFQATT and CDR2 SNEGSKA come from the germline V gene (reference sequence). V dropped 6 bases and J dropped 0; count of bases not matched to a gene: 7. CDR3 length equals 15 residues. Here the CDR3 DNA reads TGCAGTGCAAAAAGCGGGAGTGAAGCCAAAAACATTCAGTACTTC. Its translation is CSAKSGSEAKNIQYF.

The CDR3 bases are TGTGCCAGCAGCCCAGGACAGGGGCGAAGGGACGAGCAGTACTTC. Translated: CASSPGQGRRDEQYF. The rearrangement uses TRBV3-1 and TRBJ2-7; TRBD1 matches 9 bases. The CDR3 length is 15 residues. Germline V gene sequence: CDR1 LGHDT, CDR2 YNNKEL (reference sequence). V was clipped by 4 bases and J by 5 bases; unmatched bases: 9.

The rearrangement joins TRBV3-1 to TRBJ2-1; 11 nucleotides agree with TRBD2. The CDR3 contains 20 residues. Germline loops: CDR1 LGHDT, CDR2 YNNKEL (reference sequence). V trimming: 2 bases; J trimming: 7 bases; junction bases outside the gene matches: 19. The CDR3 protein is CASSQHRVSGGAPWWNEQFF. The CDR3 DNA sequence: TGTGCCAGCAGCCAACATCGGGTTAGCGGGGGGGCCCCCTGGTGGAATGAGCAGTTCTTC.

The chain has TRBV2 and TRBJ2-1, with TRBD1 as a possible D gene (6 bases). Germline V gene sequence: CDR1 SNHLY, CDR2 FYNNEI. This CDR3 spans 12 amino acids. V lost 0 bases, J lost 15 bases, and 12 bases lay in between. The CDR3 DNA is TGTGCCAGCAGTGAAGCGGGGGCCAGCCCGTTCTTC. The encoded protein is CASSEAGASPFF.

This clonotype was detected many times. This chain uses TRBV27 with TRBJ1-2; no reliable D call. CDR1 and CDR2 from the germline V gene are MNHEY and SMNVEV (reference sequence). The V end was cut by 4 bases, the J end by 4 bases, with 7 bases between. The CDR3 is made up of 12 amino acids. CDR3 in amino acids: CASSSRFYGYTF. The CDR3 DNA sequence: TGTGCCAGCAGTTCCCGGTTCTATGGCTACACCTTC.

This clonotype was detected many times. This chain joins TRBV10-2 and TRBJ2-3; D not certain. The V gene lost 7 bases and the J gene lost 3 bases, with 5 bases spanning the gap. The length of the CDR3 is 11 residues. The germline V gene encodes CDR1 WSHSY and CDR2 SAAADI. The CDR3 loop reads CASTQTDTQYF. CDR3 in DNA: TGCGCCAGCACCCAAACAGATACGCAGTATTTT.

There are many counts of this clonotype. The chain couples TRBV7-2 to TRBJ2-4; 12 nucleotides align to TRBD2. The length of the CDR3 is 19 residues. Germline CDR1 and CDR2: SGHTA and FQGNSA. The trim removed 6 bases at V and 2 bases at J, leaving 14 bases unmatched. CDR3 sequence: CASSWPSSGGAVSKNIQYF. The CDR3 bases are TGTGCCAGCAGTTGGCCTTCTAGCGGGGGGGCCGTATCCAAAAACATTCAGTACTTC.

This clonotype was detected ten times or more. V is TRBV12-3 or TRBV12-4 and J is TRBJ1-2; D not resolved. Trimming cost V 7 bases and J 6 bases, with 15 bases left between them. CDR3 length: 13 residues. CDR3 amino acids: CASILGTEDGYTF. CDR3 nucleotide sequence: TGTGCCAGCATCCTGGGAACAGAGGATGGCTACACCTTC.

The CDR3 protein is CASSRTDRGFSYNSPLHF. The DNA of the CDR3 is TGTGCCAGCAGCAGAACTGACAGGGGGTTCTCCTATAATTCACCCCTCCACTTT. This rearrangement joins TRBV9 to TRBJ1-6; 9 bases agree with TRBD1. Germline assignment: CDR1 SGDLS and CDR2 YYNGEE. The CDR3 has 18 residues. Trimming took 4 bases from V and 0 from J; bases not matched to a gene: 8.

This clonotype was detected ten times or more. V usage is TRBV19 and J usage is TRBJ1-1; possible D gene TRBD1, 5 bases. This CDR3 comprises 12 residues. CDR1 LNHDA and CDR2 SQIVND come from the germline V gene (reference sequence). Trimming took 8 bases from V and 9 from J, leaving 16 bases between them. The CDR3 is CASSYLDRQAFF. The DNA for the CDR3 is TGTGCCAGTTCCTATTTAGACAGACAAGCTTTCTTT.

Turning to this clonotype: Since a much larger clone is just one base distant, this may be a read error. The genes are TRBV7-9 and TRBJ1-5; D is uncertain. CDR3 length equals 13 residues. Germline V gene data show CDR1 as SEHNR and CDR2 as FQNEAQ (reference sequence). The germline V and J ends were trimmed by 8 bases and 2 bases, with 10 bases remaining between them. The DNA for the CDR3 is TGTGCCAGCTCCAACGGGTGCAATCAGCCCCAGCATTTT. Amino acids: CASSNGCNQPQHF.

This clonotype was counted at least ten times. V usage is TRBV6-1 and J usage is TRBJ2-7, with 11 bases matching TRBD2. Germline CDR1 MNHNS, CDR2 SASEGT. This CDR3 has 16 amino acids. V lost 7 bases to trimming and J lost 3 bases; unmatched junction nucleotides: 11. The CDR3 loop reads CASTPGQGTSGYEQYF. The CDR3 region has the DNA TGTGCCAGCACCCCGGGACAAGGGACTAGCGGCTACGAGCAGTACTTC.

In its sample, this clonotype was seen a few times. This chain connects TRBV9 to TRBJ2-1; weak D call: TRBD2 (5 bases). The length of the CDR3 is 13 residues. Per germline, CDR1 SGDLS and CDR2 YYNGEE. With 3 bases removed from V and 4 bases from J, the gap between germline ends came to 8 bases. The CDR3 bases are TGTGCCAGCAGCGCCGAGGGTTACAATGAGCAGTTCTTC. As protein: CASSAEGYNEQFF.

Many counts were recorded for this clonotype. DNA of the CDR3: TGTGCCAGACCACGGGAAAAGCGGGGGTCGAACACCGGGGAGCTGTTTTTT. It codes for CARPREKRGSNTGELFF. This chain uses TRBV7-9 with TRBJ2-2, with 8 bases that match TRBD2. Per the germline V gene, CDR1 is SEHNR and CDR2 is FQNEAQ (reference sequence). This CDR3 is built from 17 residues. The J segment lost 0 bases and the V segment lost 9 bases, leaving 12 bases of the junction unmatched.

This clonotype has a count of ten or more. The chain has TRBV12-3 or TRBV12-4 and TRBJ2-6; 9 bases align to TRBD1. The CDR3 spans 17 residues. V dropped 2 bases and J dropped 1; count of bases not matched to a gene: 3. CDR3 region: CASSLKGTGSGANVLTF. The DNA for the CDR3 is TGTGCCAGCAGTTTAAAGGGGACAGGGTCTGGGGCCAACGTCCTGACTTTC.

This clonotype was recorded many times. The chain employs TRBV30 and TRBJ1-6; tentative D call: TRBD1 (5 bases). The V gene's germline CDR1 is GTSNPN and CDR2 SVGIG (reference sequence). The CDR3 has 15 amino acids. Trimming stripped 7 bases from V and 0 bases from J, with 13 bases between. The CDR3 bases are TGTGCCTCAAGGAAGGGGAGCTCCTATAATTCACCCCTCCACTTT. It codes for CASRKGSSYNSPLHF.

This clonotype was counted ten times or more. The chain has TRBV27 and TRBJ2-7; D is perhaps TRBD1 (6 bases). Looked up from germline, CDR1 is MNHEY and CDR2 is SMNVEV (reference sequence). Trimming cost V 2 bases and J 3 bases, with 14 bases left between them. This CDR3 region has 15 residues. CDR3 in DNA: TGTGCCAGCAGTTTAGCGATCATAGGGGGCTACGAGCAGTACTTC. It is translated as CASSLAIIGGYEQYF.